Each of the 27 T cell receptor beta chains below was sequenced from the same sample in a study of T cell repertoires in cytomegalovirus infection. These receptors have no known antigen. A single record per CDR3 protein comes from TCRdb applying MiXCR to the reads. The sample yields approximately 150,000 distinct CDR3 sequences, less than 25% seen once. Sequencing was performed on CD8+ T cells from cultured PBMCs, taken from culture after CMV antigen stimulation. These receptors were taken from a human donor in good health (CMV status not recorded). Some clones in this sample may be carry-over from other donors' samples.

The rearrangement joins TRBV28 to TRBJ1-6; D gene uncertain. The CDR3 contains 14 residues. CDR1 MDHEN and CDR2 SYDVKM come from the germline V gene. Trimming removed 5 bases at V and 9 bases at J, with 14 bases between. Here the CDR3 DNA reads TGTGCCAGCAGTGAAAGACCGGGCAGTTCACCCCTCCACTTT. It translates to CASSERPGSSPLHF. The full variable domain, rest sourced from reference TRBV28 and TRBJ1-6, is DVKVTQSSRYLVKRTGEKVFLECVQDMDHENMFWYRQDPGLGLRLIYFSYDVKMKEKGDIPEGYSVSREKKERFSLILESASTNQTSMYLCASSERPGSSPLHFGNGTRLTVT.

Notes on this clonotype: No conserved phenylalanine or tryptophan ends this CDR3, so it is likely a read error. The DNA for the CDR3 is TGTGCCAGCAGCTTAGATTATATGGGAAACACCATATATTTA. Its translation is CASSLDYMGNTIYL. V gene TRBV7-8 combines with J gene TRBJ1-3; no definite D call. Germline V gene data show CDR1 as SGHVS and CDR2 as FQNEAQ. This CDR3 contains 14 residues. Trimming left V 1 base short and J 4 bases short, with 8 bases between.

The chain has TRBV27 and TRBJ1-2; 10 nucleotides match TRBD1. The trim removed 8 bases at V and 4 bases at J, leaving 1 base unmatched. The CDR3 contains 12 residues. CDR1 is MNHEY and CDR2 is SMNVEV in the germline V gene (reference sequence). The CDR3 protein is CASRTGGYGYTF. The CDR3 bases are TGTGCCAGCCGGACAGGGGGCTATGGCTACACCTTC.

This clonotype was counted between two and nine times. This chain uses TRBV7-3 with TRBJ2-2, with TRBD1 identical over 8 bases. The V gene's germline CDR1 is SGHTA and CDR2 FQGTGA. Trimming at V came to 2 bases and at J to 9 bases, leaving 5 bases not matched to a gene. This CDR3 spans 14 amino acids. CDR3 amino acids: CASSLLQGERELFF. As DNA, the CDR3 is TGTGCCAGCAGCTTACTACAGGGGGAGCGGGAGCTGTTTTTT.

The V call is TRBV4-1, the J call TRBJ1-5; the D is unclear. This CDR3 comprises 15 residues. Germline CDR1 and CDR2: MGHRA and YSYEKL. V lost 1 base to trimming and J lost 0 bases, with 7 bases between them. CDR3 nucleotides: TGCGCCAGCAGCCAAGTTAAGGCTAGCAATCAGCCCCAGCATTTT. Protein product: CASSQVKASNQPQHF.

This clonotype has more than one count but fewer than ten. The CDR3 coding sequence is TGTGCCAGCAGTTCGGACAGGGTTATTAATCAGCCCCAGCATTTT. It codes for CASSSDRVINQPQHF. J is TRBJ1-5 and V is TRBV12-3 or TRBV12-4; 8 bases are a match to TRBD1. The V gene end was trimmed by 4 bases and the J gene end by 4 bases; junction bases not matched to a gene: 6. The CDR3 totals 15 residues.

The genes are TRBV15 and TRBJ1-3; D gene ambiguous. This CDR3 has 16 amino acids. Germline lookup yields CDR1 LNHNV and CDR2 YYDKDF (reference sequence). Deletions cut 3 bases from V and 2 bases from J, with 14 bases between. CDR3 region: CATSSRAPTTGNTIYF. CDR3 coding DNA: TGTGCCACCAGCAGCCGGGCCCCAACGACTGGAAACACCATATATTTT.

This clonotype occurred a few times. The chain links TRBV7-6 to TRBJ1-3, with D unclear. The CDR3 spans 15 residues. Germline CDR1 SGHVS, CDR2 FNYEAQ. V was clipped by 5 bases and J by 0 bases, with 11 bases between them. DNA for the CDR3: TGTGCCAGCAGCCCAGTCCTCTACTCTGGAAACACCATATATTTT. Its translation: CASSPVLYSGNTIYF.

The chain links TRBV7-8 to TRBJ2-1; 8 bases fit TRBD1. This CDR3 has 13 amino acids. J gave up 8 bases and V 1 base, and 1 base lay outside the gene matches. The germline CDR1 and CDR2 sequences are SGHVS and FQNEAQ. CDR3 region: CASSLVQGDEQFF. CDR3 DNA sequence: TGTGCCAGCAGCTTAGTACAGGGGGATGAGCAGTTCTTC.

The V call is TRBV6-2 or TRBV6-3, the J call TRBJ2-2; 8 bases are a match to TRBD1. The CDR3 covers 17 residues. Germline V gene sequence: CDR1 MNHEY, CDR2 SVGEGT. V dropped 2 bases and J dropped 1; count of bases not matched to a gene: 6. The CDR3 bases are TGTGCCAGCAGTTACGACAGGGGTCTAAGGAACACCGGGGAGCTGTTTTTT. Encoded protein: CASSYDRGLRNTGELFF.

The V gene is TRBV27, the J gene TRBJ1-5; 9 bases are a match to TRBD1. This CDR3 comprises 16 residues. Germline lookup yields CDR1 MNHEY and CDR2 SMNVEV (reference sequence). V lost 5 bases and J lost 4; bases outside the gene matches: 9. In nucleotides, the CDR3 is TGTGCCAGCAGTCCAACGGACAGGGGTCTTAATCAGCCCCAGCATTTT. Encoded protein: CASSPTDRGLNQPQHF.

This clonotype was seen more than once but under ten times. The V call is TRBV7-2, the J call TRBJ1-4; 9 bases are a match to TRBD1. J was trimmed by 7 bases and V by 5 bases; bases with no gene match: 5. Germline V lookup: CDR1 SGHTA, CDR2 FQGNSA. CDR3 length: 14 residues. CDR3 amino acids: CASSMTGGSEKLFF. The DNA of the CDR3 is TGTGCCAGCAGCATGACAGGGGGGAGTGAAAAACTGTTTTTT.

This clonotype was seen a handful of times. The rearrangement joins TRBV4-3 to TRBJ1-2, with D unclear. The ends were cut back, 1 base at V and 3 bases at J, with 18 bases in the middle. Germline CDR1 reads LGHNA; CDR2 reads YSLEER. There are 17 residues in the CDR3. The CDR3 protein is CASSQGLVGRDDYGYTF. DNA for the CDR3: TGCGCCAGCAGCCAAGGCTTGGTCGGACGAGACGACTATGGCTACACCTTC.

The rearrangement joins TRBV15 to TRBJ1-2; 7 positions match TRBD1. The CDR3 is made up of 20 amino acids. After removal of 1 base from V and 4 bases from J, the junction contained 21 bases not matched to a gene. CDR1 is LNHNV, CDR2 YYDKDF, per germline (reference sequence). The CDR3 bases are TGTGCCACCAGCAGAGTCGATCCCCCTAAATCATCCGGACAGGCCTATGGCTACACCTTC. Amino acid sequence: CATSRVDPPKSSGQAYGYTF.

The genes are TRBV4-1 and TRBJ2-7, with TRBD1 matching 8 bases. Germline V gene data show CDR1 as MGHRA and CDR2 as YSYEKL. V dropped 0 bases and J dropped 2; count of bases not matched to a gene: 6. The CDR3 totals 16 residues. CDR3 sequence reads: CASSQEGGTGPYEQYF. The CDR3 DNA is TGCGCCAGCAGCCAAGAAGGGGGGACAGGACCCTACGAGCAGTACTTC.

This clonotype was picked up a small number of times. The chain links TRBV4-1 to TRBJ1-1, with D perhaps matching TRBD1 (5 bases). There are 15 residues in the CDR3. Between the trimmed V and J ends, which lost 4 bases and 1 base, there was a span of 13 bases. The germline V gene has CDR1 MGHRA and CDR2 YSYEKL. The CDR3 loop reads CASSRSGTENTEAFF. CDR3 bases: TGCGCCAGCAGCCGGTCCGGGACCGAGAACACTGAAGCTTTCTTT.

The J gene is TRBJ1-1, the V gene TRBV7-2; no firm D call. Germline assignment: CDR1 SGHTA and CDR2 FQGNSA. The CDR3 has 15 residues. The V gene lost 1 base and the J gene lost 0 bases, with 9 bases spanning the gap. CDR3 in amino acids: CASSLGMGLNTEAFF. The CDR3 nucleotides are TGTGCCAGCAGCTTAGGAATGGGCTTGAACACTGAAGCTTTCTTT.

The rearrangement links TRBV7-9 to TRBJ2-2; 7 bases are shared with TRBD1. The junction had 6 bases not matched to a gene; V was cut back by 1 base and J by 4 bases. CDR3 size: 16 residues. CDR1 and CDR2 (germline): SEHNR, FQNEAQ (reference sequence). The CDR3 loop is CASSLERGRLTGELFF. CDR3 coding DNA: TGTGCCAGCAGCTTAGAGAGGGGGCGTCTCACCGGGGAGCTGTTTTTT.

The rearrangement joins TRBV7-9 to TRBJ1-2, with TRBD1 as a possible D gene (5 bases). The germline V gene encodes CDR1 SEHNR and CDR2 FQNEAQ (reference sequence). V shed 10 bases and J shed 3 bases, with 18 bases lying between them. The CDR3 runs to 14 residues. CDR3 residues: CATPRGWEDYGYTF. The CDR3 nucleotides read TGTGCCACCCCGCGGGGGTGGGAGGACTATGGCTACACCTTC.

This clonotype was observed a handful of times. In DNA, the CDR3 is TGTGCCAGCAGGGGGGGTGGACAAGGGCCCGGGGAGCTGTTTTTT. It specifies CASRGGGQGPGELFF. This chain links TRBV6-5 with TRBJ2-2; D is perhaps TRBD2 (6 bases). V was cut by 6 bases and J by 6 bases, with 17 bases left in between. This CDR3 contains 15 residues. Per germline, CDR1 MNHEY and CDR2 SVGAGI.

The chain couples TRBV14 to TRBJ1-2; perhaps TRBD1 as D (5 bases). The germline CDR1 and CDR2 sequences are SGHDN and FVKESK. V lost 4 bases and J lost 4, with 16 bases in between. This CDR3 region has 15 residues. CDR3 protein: CASSPSGRSAYGYTF. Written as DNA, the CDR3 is TGTGCCAGCAGCCCTTCGGGACGGTCGGCCTATGGCTACACCTTC.

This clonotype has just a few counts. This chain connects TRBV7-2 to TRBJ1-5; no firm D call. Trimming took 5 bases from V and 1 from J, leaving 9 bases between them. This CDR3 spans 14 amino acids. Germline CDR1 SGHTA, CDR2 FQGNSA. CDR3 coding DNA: TGTGCCAGCAGCCCGGACGGGAGCAATCAGCCCCAGCATTTT. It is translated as CASSPDGSNQPQHF.

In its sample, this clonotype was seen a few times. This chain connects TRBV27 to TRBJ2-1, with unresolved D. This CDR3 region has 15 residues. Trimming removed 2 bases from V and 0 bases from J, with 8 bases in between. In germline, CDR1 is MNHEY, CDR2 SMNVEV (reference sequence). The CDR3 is CASSLSSSSYNEQFF. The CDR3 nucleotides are TGTGCCAGCAGTTTAAGTTCAAGCTCCTACAATGAGCAGTTCTTC.

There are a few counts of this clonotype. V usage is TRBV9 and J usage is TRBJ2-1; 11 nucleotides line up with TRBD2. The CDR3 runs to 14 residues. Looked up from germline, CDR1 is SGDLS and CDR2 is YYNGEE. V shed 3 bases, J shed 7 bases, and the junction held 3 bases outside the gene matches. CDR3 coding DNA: TGTGCCAGCAGCGAGACTAGCGGGGTTAATGAGCAGTTCTTC. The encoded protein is CASSETSGVNEQFF.

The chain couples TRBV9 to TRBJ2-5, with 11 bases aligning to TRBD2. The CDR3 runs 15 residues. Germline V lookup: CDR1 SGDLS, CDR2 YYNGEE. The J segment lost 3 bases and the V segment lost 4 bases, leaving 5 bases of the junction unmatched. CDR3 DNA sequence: TGTGCCAGCAGCCGTAGCGGGAGGGAAGAAGAGACCCAGTACTTC. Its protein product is CASSRSGREEETQYF.

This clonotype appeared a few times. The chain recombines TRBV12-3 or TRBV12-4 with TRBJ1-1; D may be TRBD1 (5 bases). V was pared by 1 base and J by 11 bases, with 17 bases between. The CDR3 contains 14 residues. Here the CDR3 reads CASSLGSLSGTAFF. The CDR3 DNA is TGTGCCAGCAGTTTAGGCAGTTTATCCGGGACCGCTTTCTTT.

The CDR3 nucleotides are TGTGCCAGCAGTTTTAGCCTAGACAGCAACAATCAGCCCCAGCATTTT. This gives the protein CASSFSLDSNNQPQHF. The J gene is TRBJ1-5, the V gene TRBV12-3 or TRBV12-4; D possibly corresponds to TRBD1 (5 bases). Trimming pared 3 bases from V and 3 bases from J, leaving 15 bases between. The CDR3 spans 16 residues.